The clone carrying this T cell receptor (beta chain) occurred a few times. Its antigen remains unidentified. The entry originates in a study of human T cells and chemical hapten exposure. Findings and caveats of the study: Expanded TCRs were compared with controls, and the expanded TCRs formed significantly more large CDR3 similarity clusters. The study found that DPC sensitization did not change TCRs above 1 in 1000 frequency.

CDR1 and CDR2 from the germline V gene are SEHNR and FQNEAQ (reference sequence). CDR3 length: 13 amino acids. Between the trimmed V and J ends, which lost 2 bases and 5 bases, there was a span of 7 bases. TCRdb independently ran MiXCR on the RACE reads; one entry per CDR3 protein. The sample carries some 300,000 distinct CDR3 sequences, roughly 6% recorded once. As to time point: pre-sensitization, week 0. Treatment noted: therapeutic diphenylcyclopropenone sensitization with weekly scalp DPC. The sample consisted of whole blood, taken in connection with sensitization to the hapten diphenylcyclopropenone (DPC). V gene TRBV7-9 combines with J gene TRBJ2-1; D gene unclear. The TCR was taken from a woman younger than 30 with alopecia areata. Some clones in this sample may be carry-over from other donors' samples. CDR3 DNA sequence: TGTGCCAGCAGCTTAATGTTAAACAATGAGCAGTTCTTC. It encodes CASSLMLNNEQFF. Using reference TRBV7-9 and TRBJ2-1 for the parts outside the CDR3, the full variable domain is DTGVSQNPRHKITKRGQNVTFRCDPISEHNRLYWYRQTLGQGPEFLTYFQNEAQLEKSRLLSDRFSAERPKGSFSTLEIQRTEQGDSAMYLCASSLMLNNEQFFGPGTRLTVL.